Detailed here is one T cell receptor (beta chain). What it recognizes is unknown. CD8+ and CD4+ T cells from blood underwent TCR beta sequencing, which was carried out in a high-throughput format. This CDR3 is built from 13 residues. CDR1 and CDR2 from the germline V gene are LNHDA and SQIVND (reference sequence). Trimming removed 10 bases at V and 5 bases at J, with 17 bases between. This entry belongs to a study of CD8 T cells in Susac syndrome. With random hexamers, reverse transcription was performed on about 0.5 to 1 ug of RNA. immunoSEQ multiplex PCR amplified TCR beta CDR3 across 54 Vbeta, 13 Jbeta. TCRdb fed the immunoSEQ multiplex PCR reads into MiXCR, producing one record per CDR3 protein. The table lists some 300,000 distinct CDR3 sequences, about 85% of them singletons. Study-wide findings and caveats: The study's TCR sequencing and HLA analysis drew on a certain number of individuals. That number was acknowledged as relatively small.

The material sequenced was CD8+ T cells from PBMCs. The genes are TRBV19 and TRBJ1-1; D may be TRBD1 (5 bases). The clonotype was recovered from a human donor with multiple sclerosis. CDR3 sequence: CATTSIWGTEAFF. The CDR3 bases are TGTGCCACCACGTCTATCTGGGGGACTGAAGCTTTCTTT.